This T cell receptor (beta chain) was captured by sequencing in a study of T cells in Graves' hyperthyroidism and ophthalmopathy. This clonotype was seen repeatedly, ten times or more. Looked up from germline, CDR1 is DFQATT and CDR2 is SNEGSKA (reference sequence). V was trimmed by 6 bases and J by 5 bases, leaving 14 bases between them. The CDR3 spans 13 residues. TCR beta CDR3 regions were amplified from RNA. Researchers ran a first-round RT-PCR on the TCR CDR3 using the HTBI primer set. TCRdb itself ran the multiplex PCR reads through MiXCR, one entry per CDR3 protein. The table includes fewer than 750,000 distinct CDR3 sequences, approximately 15% detected once.

The sequence was obtained from a woman aged 45-59 years with Graves' ophthalmopathy. Sequencing was carried out using blood. The chain employs TRBV20-1 and TRBJ2-1, with D tentatively TRBD1 (5 bases). The CDR3 sequence: CSAQAQENNEQFF. The CDR3 DNA reads TGCAGTGCCCAGGCACAGGAGAACAATGAGCAGTTCTTC.